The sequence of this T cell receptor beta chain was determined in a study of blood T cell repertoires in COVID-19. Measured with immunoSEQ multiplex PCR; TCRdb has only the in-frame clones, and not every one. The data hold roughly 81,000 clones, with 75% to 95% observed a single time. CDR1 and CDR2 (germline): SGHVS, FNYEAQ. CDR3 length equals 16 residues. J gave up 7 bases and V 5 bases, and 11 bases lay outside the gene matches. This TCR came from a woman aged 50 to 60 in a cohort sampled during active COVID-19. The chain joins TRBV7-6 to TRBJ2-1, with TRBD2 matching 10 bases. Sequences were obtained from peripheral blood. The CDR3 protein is CASSPASGRAANEQFF. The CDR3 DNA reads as TGTGCCAGCAGCCCCGCCAGCGGGAGGGCCGCAAATGAGCAGTTCTTC.